There are many counts of the clone carrying this T cell receptor (beta chain). Its antigen remains unknown. RNA transcripts yielded amplified TCR beta CDR3 regions. First-round RT-PCR with HTBI primers amplified the TCR CDR3 region. TCRdb re-analysed the multiplex PCR reads in MiXCR, keeping a single row per CDR3 protein. The sample contains a few hundred thousand distinct CDR3 sequences, about 45% of which appear only once. The sample originates from a study of T cells in Graves' hyperthyroidism and ophthalmopathy. Study outcomes and limitations: By a 13 V-J model, ophthalmopathy was set apart from stable hyperthyroidism.

Germline V lookup: CDR1 SNHLY, CDR2 FYNNEI. This CDR3 region has 13 residues. V dropped 6 bases and J dropped 3 bases, with 9 bases sitting between them. This receptor was obtained from a woman aged 18-29 years with Graves' hyperthyroidism. The sequenced sample consisted of peripheral blood or thyroid tissue (not recorded which). The chain links TRBV2 to TRBJ1-5; D is unclear. The DNA for the CDR3 is TGTGCCAGCAGGTCAGAAGACAATCAGCCCCAGCATTTT. Translated, it gives CASRSEDNQPQHF.